The present entry profiles one TCR beta chain with its context. The sample belongs to a study of cytomegalovirus exposure and HLA in healthy donors. Study as a whole: Earlier sequencing of approximately 180 million T cells yielded 95 million to 120 million unique TCR beta sequences.

V was pared by 0 bases and J by 5 bases, with 2 bases of the junction left unmatched. The CDR3 length is 14 residues. Germline CDR1 is LNHDA and CDR2 is SQIVND (reference sequence). Primers for the PCR totalled 60 Vbeta and 13 Jbeta. The repertoire was sequenced with immunoSEQ multiplex PCR; TCRdb's copy has only in-frame clones and lacks some. The repertoire has roughly 160,000 clones, over 75% of them found once; the top ten carry about 9.3%. The TCR comes from a man younger than 35 in good health and CMV-seropositive. This chain connects TRBV19 to TRBJ1-2; 8 bases line up with TRBD1. The sequencing input was PBMCs. The CDR3 here is CASSIDHRGYGYTF. CDR3 DNA sequence: TGTGCCAGTAGTATAGATCACAGGGGGTATGGCTACACCTTC.